In its sample, the clone carrying this TCR beta chain was seen many times. No antigen is known for it. Germline lookup yields CDR1 SEHNR and CDR2 FQNEAQ (reference sequence). V shed 8 bases and J 1 base; nucleotides not matched to a gene: 6. This CDR3 is 16 amino acids long. RNA transcripts served as the template for amplifying TCR beta CDR3 regions. During a first-round RT-PCR of the TCR CDR3, the HTBI primer set was used. TCRdb reanalysed the multiplex PCR reads using MiXCR and keeps one entry per CDR3 protein. The sample comprises over 200,000 distinct CDR3 sequences, around 20% of which are singletons, and roughly 44% rests with the top ten. This entry comes from a study of T cells in Graves' hyperthyroidism and ophthalmopathy. Findings and caveats of the study: Blood also showed most of the thyroid clonotypes that were expanded above 0.001.

Sequences were obtained from blood. The V call is TRBV7-9, the J call TRBJ2-3, with 13 bases matching TRBD2. The sequence was obtained from a man aged 40-49 years with Graves' hyperthyroidism. CDR3 loop: CASRLAGGSRTDTQYF. The CDR3, as DNA: TGTGCCAGCCGACTAGCGGGGGGCTCTCGCACAGATACGCAGTATTTT.